This TCR beta chain was sequenced in a study of T cells in women clearing cervical HPV infection. On the study more broadly: Case blood was drawn when the lesion was first found; control blood after infection became undetectable.

Profiling relied on immunoSEQ multiplex PCR, and the TCRdb table lists in-frame clones only, not all of them. Across tens of thousands of clones, the top ten clones capture approximately 1.5% of the sample. The CDR3 totals 13 residues. V dropped 5 bases and J dropped 1; count of bases not matched to a gene: 0. CDR1 is SGHTA, CDR2 FQGTGA, per germline. Points from the study as a whole: T-cell numbers per sample were unknown and may explain richness differences. CIN3+ cases had significantly higher TCR richness than controls; evenness did not differ. It is unknown whether associations predate infection; no effector/memory or HPV-specific sorting.

Judged by frequency, this clone is medium-sized. Its specificity is unknown. The DNA ends 3 residues before the CDR3 does, and the rest of the CDR3 is filled in from the germline J gene. The chain recombines TRBV7-3 with TRBJ2-3; 7 bases agree with TRBD2. The clonotype was recovered from a woman between 18 and 70 years old with a cervical HPV16 infection that either progressed to CIN3+ or cleared (not recorded which). Sequencing was done on a sample of blood buffy coat. CDR3 DNA (partial): TGTGCCAGCAGCGGGGGGGGCACAGATACG. Protein sequence: CASSGGGTDT. The complete CDR3 protein is CASSGGGTDTQYF.